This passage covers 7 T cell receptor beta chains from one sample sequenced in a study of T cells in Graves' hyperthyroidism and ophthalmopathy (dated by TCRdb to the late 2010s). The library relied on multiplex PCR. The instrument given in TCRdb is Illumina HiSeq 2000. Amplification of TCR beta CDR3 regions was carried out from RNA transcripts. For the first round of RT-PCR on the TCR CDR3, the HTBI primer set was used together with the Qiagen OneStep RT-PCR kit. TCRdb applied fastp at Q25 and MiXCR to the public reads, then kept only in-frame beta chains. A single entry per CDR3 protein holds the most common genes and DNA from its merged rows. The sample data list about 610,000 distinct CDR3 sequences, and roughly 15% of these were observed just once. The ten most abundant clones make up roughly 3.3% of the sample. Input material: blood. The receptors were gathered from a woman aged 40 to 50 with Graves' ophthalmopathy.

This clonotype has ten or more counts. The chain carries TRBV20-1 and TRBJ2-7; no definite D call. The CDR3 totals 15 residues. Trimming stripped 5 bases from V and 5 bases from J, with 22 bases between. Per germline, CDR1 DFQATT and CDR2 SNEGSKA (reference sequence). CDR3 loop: CSAQSPDDWSNEQYF. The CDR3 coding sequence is TGCAGTGCTCAGAGCCCTGACGATTGGTCTAACGAGCAGTACTTC.

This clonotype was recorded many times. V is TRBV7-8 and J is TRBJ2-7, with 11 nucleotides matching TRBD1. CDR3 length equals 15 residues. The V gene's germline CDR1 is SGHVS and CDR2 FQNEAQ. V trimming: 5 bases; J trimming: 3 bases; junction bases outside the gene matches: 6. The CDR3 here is CASSKGQGGVYEQYF. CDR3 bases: TGTGCCAGCAGCAAGGGACAGGGGGGCGTCTACGAGCAGTACTTC.

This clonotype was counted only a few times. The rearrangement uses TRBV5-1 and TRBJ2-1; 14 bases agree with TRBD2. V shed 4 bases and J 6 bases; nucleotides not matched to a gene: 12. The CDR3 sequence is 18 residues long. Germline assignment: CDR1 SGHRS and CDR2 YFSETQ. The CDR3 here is CASSASSAGTSGSNEQFF. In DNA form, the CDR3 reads TGCGCCAGCAGCGCATCGAGCGCCGGGACTAGCGGGAGCAATGAGCAGTTCTTC.

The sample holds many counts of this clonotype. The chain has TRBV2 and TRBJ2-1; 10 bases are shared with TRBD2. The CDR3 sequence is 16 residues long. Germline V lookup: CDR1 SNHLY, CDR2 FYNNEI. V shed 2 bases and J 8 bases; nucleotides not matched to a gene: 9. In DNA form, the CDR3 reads TGTGCCAGCAGTGAATTTGGGGCTAGCGGGAGCCATGAGCAGTTCTTC. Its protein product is CASSEFGASGSHEQFF.

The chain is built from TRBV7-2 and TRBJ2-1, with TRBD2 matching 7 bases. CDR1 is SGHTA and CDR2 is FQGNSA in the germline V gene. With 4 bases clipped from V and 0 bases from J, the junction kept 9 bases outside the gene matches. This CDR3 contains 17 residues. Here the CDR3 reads CASSSQVGGSSYNEQFF. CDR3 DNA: TGTGCCAGCAGCTCTCAGGTAGGCGGGAGCTCCTACAATGAGCAGTTCTTC.

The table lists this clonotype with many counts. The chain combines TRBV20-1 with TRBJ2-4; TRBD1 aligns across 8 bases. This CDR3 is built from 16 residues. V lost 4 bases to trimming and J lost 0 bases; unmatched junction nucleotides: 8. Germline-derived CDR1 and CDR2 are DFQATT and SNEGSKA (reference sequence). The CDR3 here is CSATTGARLAKNIQYF. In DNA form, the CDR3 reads TGCAGTGCTACGACAGGGGCTCGACTAGCCAAAAACATTCAGTACTTC.

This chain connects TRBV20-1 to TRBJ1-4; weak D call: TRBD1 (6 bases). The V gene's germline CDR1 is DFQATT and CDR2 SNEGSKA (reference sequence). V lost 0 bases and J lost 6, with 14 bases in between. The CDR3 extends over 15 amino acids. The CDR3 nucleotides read TGCAGTGCTAGAGACGGACAGAGGGGGTATGAAAAACTGTTTTTT. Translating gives CSARDGQRGYEKLFF.